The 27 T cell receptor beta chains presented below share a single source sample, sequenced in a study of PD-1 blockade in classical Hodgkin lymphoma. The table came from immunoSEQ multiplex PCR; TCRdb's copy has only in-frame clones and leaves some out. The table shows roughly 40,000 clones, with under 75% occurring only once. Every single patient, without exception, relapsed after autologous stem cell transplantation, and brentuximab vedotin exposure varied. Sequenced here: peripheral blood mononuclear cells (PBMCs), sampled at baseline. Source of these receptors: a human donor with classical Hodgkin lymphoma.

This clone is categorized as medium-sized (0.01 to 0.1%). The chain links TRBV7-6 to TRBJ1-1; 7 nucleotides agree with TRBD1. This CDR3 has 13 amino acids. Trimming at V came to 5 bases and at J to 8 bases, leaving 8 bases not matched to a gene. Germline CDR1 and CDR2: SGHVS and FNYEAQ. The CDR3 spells CASSLWTGDEAFF. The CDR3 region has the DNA TGTGCCAGCAGCCTGTGGACAGGCGACGAAGCTTTCTTT.

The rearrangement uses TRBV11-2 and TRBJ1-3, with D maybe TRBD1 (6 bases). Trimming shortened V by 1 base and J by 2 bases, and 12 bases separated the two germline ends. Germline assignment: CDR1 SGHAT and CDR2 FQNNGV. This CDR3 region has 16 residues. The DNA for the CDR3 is TGTGCCAGCAGCTTAGTAGGGGGTCCCACTGGAAACACCATATATTTT. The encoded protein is CASSLVGGPTGNTIYF.

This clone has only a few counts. The CDR3 DNA is TGTGCCACCAGCAGAGATGGGGGGTTCGGGGAGCTGTTTTTT. This codes for CATSRDGGFGELFF. This chain uses TRBV15 with TRBJ2-2; a weak D match, TRBD2 (6 bases). This CDR3 has 14 amino acids. Trimming removed 0 bases from V and 7 bases from J, with 9 bases in between. Germline V lookup: CDR1 LNHNV, CDR2 YYDKDF (reference sequence).

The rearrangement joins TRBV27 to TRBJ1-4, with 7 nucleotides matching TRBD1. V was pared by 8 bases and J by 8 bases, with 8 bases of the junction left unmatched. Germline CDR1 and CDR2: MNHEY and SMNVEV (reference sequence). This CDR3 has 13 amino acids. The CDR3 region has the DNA TGTGCCAGCGGCCGACAGGGAAGGGAAAAACTGTTTTTT. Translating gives CASGRQGREKLFF.

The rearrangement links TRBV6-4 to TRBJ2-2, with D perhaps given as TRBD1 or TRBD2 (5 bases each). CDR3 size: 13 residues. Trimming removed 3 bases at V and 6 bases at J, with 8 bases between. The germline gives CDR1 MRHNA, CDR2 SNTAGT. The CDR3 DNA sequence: TGTGCCAGCAGTGAAGTGGGGGCCGGGGAGCTGTTTTTT. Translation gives CASSEVGAGELFF.

DNA for the CDR3: TGCGCCAGCAGCCAAGAACCAGCGGGGGCCGGGTATGAGCAGTTCTTC. This translates into CASSQEPAGAGYEQFF. This sequence joins TRBV4-3 and TRBJ2-1; 8 nucleotides agree with TRBD2. CDR1 LGHNA and CDR2 YSLEER come from the germline V gene. The junction had 9 bases not matched to a gene; V was cut back by 0 bases and J by 8 bases. This CDR3 is built from 16 residues.

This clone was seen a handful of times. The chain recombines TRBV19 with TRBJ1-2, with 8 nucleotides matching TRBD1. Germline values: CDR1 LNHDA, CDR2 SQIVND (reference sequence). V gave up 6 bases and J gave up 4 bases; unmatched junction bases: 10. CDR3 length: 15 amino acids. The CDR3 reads CASRLTGTGGYGYTF. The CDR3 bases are TGTGCCAGTAGGCTGACCGGGACAGGAGGCTATGGCTACACCTTC.

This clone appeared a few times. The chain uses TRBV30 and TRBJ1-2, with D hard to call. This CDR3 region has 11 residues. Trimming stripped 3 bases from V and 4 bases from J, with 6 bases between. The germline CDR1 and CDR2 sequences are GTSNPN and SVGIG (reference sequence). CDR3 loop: CAWRQVYGYTF. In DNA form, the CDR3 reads TGTGCCTGGAGGCAGGTCTATGGCTACACCTTC.

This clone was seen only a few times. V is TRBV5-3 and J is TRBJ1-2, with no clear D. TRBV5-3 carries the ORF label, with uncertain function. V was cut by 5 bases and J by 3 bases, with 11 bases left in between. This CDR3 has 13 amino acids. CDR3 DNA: TGTGCCAGAAGTCCCGGGCAGTACTATGGCTACACCTTC. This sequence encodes CARSPGQYYGYTF.

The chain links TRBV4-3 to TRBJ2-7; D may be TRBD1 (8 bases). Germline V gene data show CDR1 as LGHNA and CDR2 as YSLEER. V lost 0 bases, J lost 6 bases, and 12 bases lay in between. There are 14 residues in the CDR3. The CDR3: CASSQDYRGGEQYF. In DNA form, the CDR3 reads TGCGCCAGCAGCCAAGACTACAGGGGGGGCGAGCAGTACTTC.

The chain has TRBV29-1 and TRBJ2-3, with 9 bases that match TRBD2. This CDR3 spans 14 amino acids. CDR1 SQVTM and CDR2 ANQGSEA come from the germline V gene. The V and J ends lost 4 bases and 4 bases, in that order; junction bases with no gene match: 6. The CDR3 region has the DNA TGCAGCGTTGTGGGACTAGCATCTTCAGATACGCAGTATTTT. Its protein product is CSVVGLASSDTQYF.

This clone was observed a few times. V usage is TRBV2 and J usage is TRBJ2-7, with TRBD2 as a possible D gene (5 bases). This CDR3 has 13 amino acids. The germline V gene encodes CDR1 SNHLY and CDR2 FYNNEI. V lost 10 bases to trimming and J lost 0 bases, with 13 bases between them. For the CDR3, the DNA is TGTGCCACCCGGGGAGCAGACTCCTACGAGCAGTACTTC. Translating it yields CATRGADSYEQYF.

The CDR3 DNA reads as TGTGCCAGCAGCTATGGATCCCCCTACGAGCAGTACTTC. It yields the protein CASSYGSPYEQYF. The chain employs TRBV5-6 and TRBJ2-7; D not certain. V lost 3 bases, J lost 2 bases, and 9 bases lay in between. Germline V lookup: CDR1 SGHDT, CDR2 YYEEEE. The CDR3 spans 13 residues.

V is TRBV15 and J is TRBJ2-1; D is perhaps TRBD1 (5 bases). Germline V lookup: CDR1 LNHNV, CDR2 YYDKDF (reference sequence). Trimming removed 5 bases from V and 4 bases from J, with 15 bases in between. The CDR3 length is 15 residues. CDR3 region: CATSPPGHGYNEQFF. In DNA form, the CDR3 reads TGTGCCACCAGCCCGCCAGGACACGGATACAATGAGCAGTTCTTC.

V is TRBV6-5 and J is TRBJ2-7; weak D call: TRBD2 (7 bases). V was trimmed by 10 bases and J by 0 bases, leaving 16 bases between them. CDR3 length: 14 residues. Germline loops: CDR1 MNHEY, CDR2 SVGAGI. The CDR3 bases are TGTGCCATACGGGGGCGGGGGAGCTCCTACGAGCAGTACTTC. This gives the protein CAIRGRGSSYEQYF.

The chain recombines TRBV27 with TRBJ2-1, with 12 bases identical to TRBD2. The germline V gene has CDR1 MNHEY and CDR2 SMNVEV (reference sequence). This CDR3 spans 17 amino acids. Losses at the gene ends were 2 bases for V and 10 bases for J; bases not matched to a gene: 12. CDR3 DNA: TGTGCCAGCAGTTTAAGCCAAGCTAGCGGGGGGGCTCGAGAGCAGTTCTTC. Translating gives CASSLSQASGGAREQFF.

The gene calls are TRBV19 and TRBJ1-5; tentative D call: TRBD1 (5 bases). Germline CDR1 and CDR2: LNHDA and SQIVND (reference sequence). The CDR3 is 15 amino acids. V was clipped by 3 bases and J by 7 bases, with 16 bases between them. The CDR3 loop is CASSMVARAGQPQHF. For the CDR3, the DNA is TGTGCCAGTAGTATGGTCGCCAGGGCGGGACAGCCCCAGCATTTT.

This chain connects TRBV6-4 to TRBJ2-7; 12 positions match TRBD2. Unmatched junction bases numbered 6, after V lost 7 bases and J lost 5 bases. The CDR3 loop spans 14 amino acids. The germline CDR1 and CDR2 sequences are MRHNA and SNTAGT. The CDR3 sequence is CASTPTSGGNEQYF. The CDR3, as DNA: TGTGCCAGCACCCCAACTAGCGGGGGGAACGAGCAGTACTTC.

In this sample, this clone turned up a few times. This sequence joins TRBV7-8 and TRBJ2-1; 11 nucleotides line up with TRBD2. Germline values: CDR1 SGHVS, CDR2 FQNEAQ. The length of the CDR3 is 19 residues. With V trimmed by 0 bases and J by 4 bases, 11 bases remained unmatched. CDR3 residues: CASSLATRTSGRGYNEQFF. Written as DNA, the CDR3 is TGTGCCAGCAGCTTAGCGACGAGAACTAGCGGGAGAGGGTACAATGAGCAGTTCTTC. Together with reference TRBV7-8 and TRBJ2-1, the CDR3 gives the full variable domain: GAGVSQSPRYKVAKRGQDVALRCDPISGHVSLFWYQQALGQGPEFLTYFQNEAQLDKSGLPSDRFFAERPEGSVSTLKIQRTQQEDSAVYLCASSLATRTSGRGYNEQFFGPGTRLTVL.

DNA for the CDR3: TGTGCCAGTAGTATAGGAGCACGGGAAAAACTGTTTTTT. Amino acid sequence: CASSIGAREKLFF. The chain is built from TRBV19 and TRBJ1-4, with no clear D. CDR1 LNHDA and CDR2 SQIVND come from the germline V gene (reference sequence). The V end lost 1 base, the J end lost 8 bases, and 8 bases lay between the germline ends. The CDR3 runs 13 residues. Full variable domain (remainder filled in from reference TRBV19 and TRBJ1-4): DGGITQSPKYLFRKEGQNVTLSCEQNLNHDAMYWYRQDPGQGLRLIYYSQIVNDFQKGDIAEGYSVSREKKESFPLTVTSAQKNPTAFYLCASSIGAREKLFFGSGTQLSVL.

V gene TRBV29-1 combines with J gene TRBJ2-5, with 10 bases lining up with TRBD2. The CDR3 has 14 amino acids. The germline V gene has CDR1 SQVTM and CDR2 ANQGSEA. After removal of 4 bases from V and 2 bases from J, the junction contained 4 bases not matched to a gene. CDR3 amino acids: CSVASGSGQETQYF. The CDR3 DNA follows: TGCAGCGTTGCTAGCGGGAGTGGTCAAGAGACCCAGTACTTC.

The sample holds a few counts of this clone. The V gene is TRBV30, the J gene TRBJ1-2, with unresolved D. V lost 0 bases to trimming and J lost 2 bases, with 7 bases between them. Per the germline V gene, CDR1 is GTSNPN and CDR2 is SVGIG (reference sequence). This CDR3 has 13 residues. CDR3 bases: TGTGCCTGGAGTGTACGTAGGAACTATGGCTACACCTTC. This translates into CAWSVRRNYGYTF. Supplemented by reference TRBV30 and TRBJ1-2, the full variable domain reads SQTIHQWPATLVQPVGSPLSLECTVEGTSNPNLYWYRQAAGRGLQLLFYSVGIGQISSEVPQNLSASRPQDRQFILSSKKLLLSDSGFYLCAWSVRRNYGYTFGSGTRLTVV.

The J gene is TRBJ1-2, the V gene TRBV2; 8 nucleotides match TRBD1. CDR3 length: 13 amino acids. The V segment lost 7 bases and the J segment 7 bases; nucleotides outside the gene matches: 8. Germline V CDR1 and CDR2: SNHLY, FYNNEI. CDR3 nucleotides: TGTGCCAGCACCCGGACAGGGAAGGGTGGCTACACCTTC. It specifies CASTRTGKGGYTF.

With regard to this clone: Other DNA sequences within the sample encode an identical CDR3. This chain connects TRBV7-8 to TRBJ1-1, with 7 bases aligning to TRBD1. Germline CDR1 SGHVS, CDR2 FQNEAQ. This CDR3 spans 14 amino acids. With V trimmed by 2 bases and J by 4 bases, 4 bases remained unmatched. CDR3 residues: CASSLSPGGTEAFF. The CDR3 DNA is TGTGCCAGCAGCTTATCGCCAGGGGGCACTGAAGCTTTCTTT.

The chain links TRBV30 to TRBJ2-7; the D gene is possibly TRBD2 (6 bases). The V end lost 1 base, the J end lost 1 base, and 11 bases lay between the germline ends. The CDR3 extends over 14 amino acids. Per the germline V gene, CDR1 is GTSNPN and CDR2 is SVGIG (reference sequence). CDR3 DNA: TGTGCCTGGAGTGCGGGAGTAGGTTCCTACGAGCAGTACTTC. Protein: CAWSAGVGSYEQYF.

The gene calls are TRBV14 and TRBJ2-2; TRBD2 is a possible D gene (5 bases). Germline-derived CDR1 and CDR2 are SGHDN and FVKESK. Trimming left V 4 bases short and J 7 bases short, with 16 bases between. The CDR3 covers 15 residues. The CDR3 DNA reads TGTGCCAGCAGCCCAATCGAGGGAGTCGTCGGGGAGCTGTTTTTT. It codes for CASSPIEGVVGELFF.

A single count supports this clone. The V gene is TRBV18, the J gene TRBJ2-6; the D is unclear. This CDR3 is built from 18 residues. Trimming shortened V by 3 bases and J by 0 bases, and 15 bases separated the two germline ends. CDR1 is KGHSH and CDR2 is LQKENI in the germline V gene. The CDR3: CASSPLGSQLSGANVLTF. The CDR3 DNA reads TGTGCCAGCTCACCTCTCGGTAGTCAACTCTCTGGGGCCAACGTCCTGACTTTC.